This T cell receptor (beta chain) was captured by sequencing in a study of cytomegalovirus exposure and HLA in healthy donors. For the study at large: The study's early data release held roughly 91 million unique TCRs from HLA-typed donors. Study results and caveats: The study flagged approximately 180 TCR beta chains as cytomegalovirus-associated. In vitro checks showed that a few CMV-associated chains really do target CMV antigens.

Amplification used 60 Vbeta primers and 13 Jbeta primers. Authors' analysis steps: In a later analysis, around 10 million of tens of millions of unique beta chains occurred in at least two donors. Some clones are missing from TCRdb's copy, which holds only in-frame ones; the method was immunoSEQ multiplex PCR. V, J and clone size are those of that table, while D and trimming were read from the DNA. The repertoire has about 160,000 clones, 75% of them found once; the top ten carry approximately 2.4%. As for this clone: The antigen remains unidentified.

Trimming took 3 bases from V and 4 from J, leaving 13 bases between them. Looked up from germline, CDR1 is SGDLS and CDR2 is YYNGEE. The CDR3 length is 14 residues. Source material: PBMCs. V is TRBV9 and J is TRBJ1-1; possible D gene TRBD1, 6 bases. The receptor's source is a female donor in good health and CMV-seronegative. The CDR3 loop reads CASSGTGSGTEAFF. The CDR3, as DNA: TGTGCCAGCAGCGGAACAGGGTCGGGCACTGAAGCTTTCTTT.